This TCR beta chain was documented in a study of Graves' ophthalmopathy and Graves' hyperthyroidism. At the level of the study: Hyperthyroidism is called stable when no ophthalmopathy develops within 18 months of follow-up.

The ends were cut back, 1 base at V and 7 bases at J, with 12 bases in the middle. Germline V gene sequence: CDR1 SGHNT, CDR2 YYREEE (reference sequence). The CDR3 extends over 15 amino acids. Newly diagnosed, the hyperthyroidism patients had under 2 months' duration and were aged 18 to 65. The diagnostic workup employed clinical symptoms, serum thyroxine, TRAb, thyroid ultrasound and orbital computed tomography. Findings and limits, study-wide: Most thyroid-expanded clonotypes exceeding 0.001 frequency were also found in blood.

As regards this clonotype: Its antigen is not identified. Given a much more abundant clone one base away, this may be a read error.

The authors amplified TCR beta CDR3 regions from RNA transcripts. Following a first-round RT-PCR that used HTBI primers, a second-round multiplex PCR was carried out. TCRdb reprocessed the multiplex PCR reads via MiXCR and lists one record per CDR3 protein. The top ten clones hold 8.5% to 14% of a sample with around 1,200,000 distinct CDR3 sequences, around a third of them seen once. Material: peripheral blood or thyroid tissue (not recorded which). The receptor was derived from an adult man with Graves' hyperthyroidism. The chain joins TRBV5-4 to TRBJ1-6, with D possibly TRBD1 on 5 matching bases. The CDR3 sequence: CASSLRDGPNSPLHF. CDR3 nucleotides: TGTGCCAGCAGCTTGAGGGACGGGCCGAATTCACCCCTCCACTTT.